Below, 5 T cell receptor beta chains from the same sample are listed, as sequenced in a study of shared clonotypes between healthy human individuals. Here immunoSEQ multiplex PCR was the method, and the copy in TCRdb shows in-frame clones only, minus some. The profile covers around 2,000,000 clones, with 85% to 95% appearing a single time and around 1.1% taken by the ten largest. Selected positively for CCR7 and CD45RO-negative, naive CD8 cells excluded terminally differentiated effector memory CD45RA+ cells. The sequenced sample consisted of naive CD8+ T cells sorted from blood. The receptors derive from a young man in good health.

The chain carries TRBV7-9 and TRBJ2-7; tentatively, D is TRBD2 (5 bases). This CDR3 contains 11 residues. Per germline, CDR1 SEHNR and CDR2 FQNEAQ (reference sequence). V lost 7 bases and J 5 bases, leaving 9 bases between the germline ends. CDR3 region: CASTLGDEQYF. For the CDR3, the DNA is TGTGCCAGCACTCTCGGGGACGAGCAGTACTTC. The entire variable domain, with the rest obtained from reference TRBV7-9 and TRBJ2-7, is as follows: DTGVSQNPRHKITKRGQNVTFRCDPISEHNRLYWYRQTLGQGPEFLTYFQNEAQLEKSRLLSDRFSAERPKGSFSTLEIQRTEQGDSAMYLCASTLGDEQYFGPGTRLTVT.

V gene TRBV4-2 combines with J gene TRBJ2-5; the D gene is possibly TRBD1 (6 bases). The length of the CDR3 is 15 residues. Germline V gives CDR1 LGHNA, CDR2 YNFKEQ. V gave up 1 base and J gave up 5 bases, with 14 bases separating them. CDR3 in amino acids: CASSQGGGLGETQYF. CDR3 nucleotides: TGTGCCAGCAGCCAAGGAGGGGGATTGGGCGAGACCCAGTACTTC.

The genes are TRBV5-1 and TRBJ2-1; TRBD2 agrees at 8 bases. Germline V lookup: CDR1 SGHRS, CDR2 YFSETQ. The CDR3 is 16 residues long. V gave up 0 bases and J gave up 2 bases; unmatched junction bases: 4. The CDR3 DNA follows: TGCGCCAGCAGCTTGGATTCGGGGGGGACCTACAATGAGCAGTTCTTC. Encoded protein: CASSLDSGGTYNEQFF.

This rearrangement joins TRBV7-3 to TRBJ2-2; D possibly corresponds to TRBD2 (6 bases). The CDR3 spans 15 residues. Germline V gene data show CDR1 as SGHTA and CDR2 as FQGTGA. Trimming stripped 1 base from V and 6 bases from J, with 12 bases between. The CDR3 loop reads CASSLMAGYAGELFF. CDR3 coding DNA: TGTGCCAGCAGCTTAATGGCGGGGTATGCCGGGGAGCTGTTTTTT. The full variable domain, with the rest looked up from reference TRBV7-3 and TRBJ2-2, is GAGVSQTPSNKVTEKGKYVELRCDPISGHTALYWYRQSLGQGPEFLIYFQGTGAADDSGLPNDRFFAVRPEGSVSTLKIQRTERGDSAVYLCASSLMAGYAGELFFGEGSRLTVL.

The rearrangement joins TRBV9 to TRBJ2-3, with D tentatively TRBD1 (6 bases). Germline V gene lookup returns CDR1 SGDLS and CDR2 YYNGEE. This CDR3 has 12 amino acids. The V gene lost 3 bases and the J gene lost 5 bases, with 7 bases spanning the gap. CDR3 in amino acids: CASSEGVDTQYF. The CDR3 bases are TGTGCCAGCAGCGAGGGGGTAGATACGCAGTATTTT.